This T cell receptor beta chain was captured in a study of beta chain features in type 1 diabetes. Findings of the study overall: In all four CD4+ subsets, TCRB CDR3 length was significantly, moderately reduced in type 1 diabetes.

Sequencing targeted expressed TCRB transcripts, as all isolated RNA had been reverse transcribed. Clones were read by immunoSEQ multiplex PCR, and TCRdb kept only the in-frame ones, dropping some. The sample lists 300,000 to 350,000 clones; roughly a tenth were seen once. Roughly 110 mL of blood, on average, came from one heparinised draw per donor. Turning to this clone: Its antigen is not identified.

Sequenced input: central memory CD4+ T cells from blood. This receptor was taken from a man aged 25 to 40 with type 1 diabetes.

The CDR3 protein is CASSIGGRLANVLTF. The CDR3 bases are TGTGCCAGCAGCATCGGTGGTCGACTGGCCAACGTCCTGACTTTC. The gene calls are TRBV6-1 and TRBJ2-6; D remains ambiguous. The CDR3 consists of 15 residues. Germline CDR1 and CDR2: MNHNS and SASEGT. V lost 6 bases and J lost 6, with 15 bases in between.